This TCR beta chain was documented in a study of blood T cell repertoires in COVID-19. In the source study's methods: Amplification from reference gene primers served as the basis for estimated nucleated cell counts. TCRdb's copy holds only in-frame clones and misses some; the assay was immunoSEQ multiplex PCR. V, J and clone size derive from that table, while D and trimming were established from the DNA sequence. The sample lists 70,000 to 95,000 clones, roughly 89% occurring once. J was trimmed by 2 bases and V by 3 bases; bases with no gene match: 2. This CDR3 has 16 residues. Per the germline V gene, CDR1 is LGHDT and CDR2 is YNNKEL (reference sequence).

The sequenced sample was peripheral blood. The receptor's source is a woman aged 80 or older with active COVID-19. The chain couples TRBV3-1 (or the pseudogene TRBV3-2) to TRBJ2-6, with 9 bases lining up with TRBD1. CDR3 protein: CASSHGDRAGANVLTF. The CDR3 nucleotides are TGTGCCAGCAGCCACGGGGACAGGGCTGGGGCCAACGTCCTGACTTTC.